Here is one T cell receptor (beta chain) with its context. This sample is drawn from a study of blood T cell repertoires in COVID-19. The overall study: The analysed material was cDNA or gDNA that came from T cells, B-cell-depleted T cells, or PBMCs.

V lost 0 bases to trimming and J lost 3 bases, with 15 bases between them. This CDR3 spans 16 amino acids. Germline CDR1 is SGHAT and CDR2 is FQDESV (reference sequence). In the original analysis: Estimation of nucleated cell counts was performed using reference gene primer amplification. Only in-frame clones appear in the TCRdb table, and some are missing; sequencing was by immunoSEQ multiplex PCR. That table furnishes V, J and clone size, whereas the DNA furnished D and trimming. The sample shows 180,000 or so clones, approximately 84% of them seen only once. V gene TRBV11-1 combines with J gene TRBJ2-7; a weak D match, TRBD1 (7 bases). Input material: peripheral blood. The origin of this receptor is a human donor with acute or convalescent COVID-19. The donor label of this sample is uncertain. The CDR3 region is CASSLAEGQHDYEQYF. DNA of the CDR3: TGTGCCAGCAGCTTAGCGGAGGGACAGCATGACTACGAGCAGTACTTC. Full variable domain (remainder filled in from reference TRBV11-1 and TRBJ2-7): EAEVAQSPRYKITEKSQAVAFWCDPISGHATLYWYRQILGQGPELLVQFQDESVVDDSQLPKDRFSAERLKGVDSTLKIQPAELGDSAMYLCASSLAEGQHDYEQYFGPGTRLTVT.